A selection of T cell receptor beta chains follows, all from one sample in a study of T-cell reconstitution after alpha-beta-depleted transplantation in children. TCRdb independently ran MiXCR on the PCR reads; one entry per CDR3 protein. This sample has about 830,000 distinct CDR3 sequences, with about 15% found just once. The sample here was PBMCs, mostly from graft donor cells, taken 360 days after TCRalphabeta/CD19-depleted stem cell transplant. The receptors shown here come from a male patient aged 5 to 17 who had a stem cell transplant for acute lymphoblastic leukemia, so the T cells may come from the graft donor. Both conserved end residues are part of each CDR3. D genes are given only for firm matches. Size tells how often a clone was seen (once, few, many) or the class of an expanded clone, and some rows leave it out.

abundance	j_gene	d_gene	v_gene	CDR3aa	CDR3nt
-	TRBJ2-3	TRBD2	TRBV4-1	CASSRGLAVTDTQYF	TGCGCCAGCAGCCGCGGACTAGCGGTCACAGATACGCAGTATTTT
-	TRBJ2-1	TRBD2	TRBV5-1	CASSLWSGTSYNEQFF	TGCGCCAGCAGCTTGTGGAGCGGGACCTCCTACAATGAGCAGTTCTTC
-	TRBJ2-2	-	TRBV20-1	CSAWPTPTGELFF	TGCAGTGCCTGGCCGACTCCCACCGGGGAGCTGTTTTTT
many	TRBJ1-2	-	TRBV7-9	CASSLVGRHYGYTF	TGTGCCAGCAGCTTAGTAGGCAGACACTATGGCTACACCTTC
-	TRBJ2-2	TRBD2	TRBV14	CASSLISGSNTGELFF	TGTGCCAGCAGCCTGATTAGCGGGTCGAACACCGGGGAGCTGTTTTTT
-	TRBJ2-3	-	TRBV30	CAWRASSTDTQYF	TGTGCCTGGAGGGCTAGCTCCACAGATACGCAGTATTTT
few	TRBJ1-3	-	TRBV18	CASSQSSGNTIYF	TGTGCCAGCTCACAGAGCTCTGGAAACACCATATATTTT
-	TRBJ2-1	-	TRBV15	CATSITRGSSYNEQFF	TGTGCCACCAGCATAACCCGGGGCAGCTCCTACAATGAGCAGTTCTTC
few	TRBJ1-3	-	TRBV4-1	CASSQDGNSGNTIYF	TGCGCCAGCAGCCAAGATGGGAACTCTGGAAACACCATATATTTT
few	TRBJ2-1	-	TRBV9	CASSVGRYNEQFF	TGTGCCAGCAGCGTAGGTAGATACAATGAGCAGTTCTTC
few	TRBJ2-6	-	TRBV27	CASSLRFSGANVLTF	TGTGCCAGCAGTTTGCGCTTCTCTGGGGCCAACGTCCTGACTTTC
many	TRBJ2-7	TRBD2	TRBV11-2	CASSPTGSSGIYEQYF	TGTGCCAGCAGCCCGACAGGTAGTAGCGGGATCTACGAGCAGTACTTC
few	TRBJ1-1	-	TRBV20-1	CSASPMLSEAFF	TGCAGTGCTAGCCCAATGCTCTCTGAAGCTTTCTTT
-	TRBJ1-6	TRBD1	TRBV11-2	CASSFNRGLDSPLHF	TGTGCCAGCAGCTTCAACAGGGGGCTAGATTCACCCCTCCACTTT
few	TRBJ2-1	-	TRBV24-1	CATSDSSLRVFSYNEQFF	TGTGCCACCAGTGATTCTTCCCTCAGGGTATTCAGCTACAATGAGCAGTTCTTC
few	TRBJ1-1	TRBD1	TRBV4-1	CASSHLTLGQGGTEAFF	TGCGCCAGCAGCCACCTTACCTTAGGACAGGGAGGAACTGAAGCTTTCTTT
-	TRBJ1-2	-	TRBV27	CASSLSWTTWGGYTF	TGTGCCAGCAGTTTATCGTGGACAACCTGGGGCGGCTACACCTTC
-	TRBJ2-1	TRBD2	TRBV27	CASSETIAGGLPYNEQFF	TGTGCCAGCAGCGAGACGATAGCGGGAGGGCTCCCCTACAATGAGCAGTTCTTC
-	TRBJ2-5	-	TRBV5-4	CASREEFQETQYF	TGTGCCAGCAGGGAGGAGTTCCAAGAGACCCAGTACTTC
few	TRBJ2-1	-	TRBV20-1	CSALGKGGSYNEQFF	TGCAGTGCCCTAGGGAAGGGGGGCTCCTACAATGAGCAGTTCTTC
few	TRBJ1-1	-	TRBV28	CASSLIPGYTEAFF	TGTGCCAGCAGTTTAATCCCCGGCTACACTGAAGCTTTCTTT
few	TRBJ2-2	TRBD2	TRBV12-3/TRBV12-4	CASSFPSSGRWAGELFF	TGTGCCAGCAGTTTCCCTTCTAGCGGGAGATGGGCCGGGGAGCTGTTTTTT
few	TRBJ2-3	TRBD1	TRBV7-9	CASSLTGITDTQYF	TGTGCCAGCAGCTTGACAGGGATCACAGATACGCAGTATTTT
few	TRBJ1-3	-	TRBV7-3	CASSLMSSGSSGNTIYF	TGTGCCAGCAGCTTAATGTCGTCGGGGAGTTCTGGAAACACCATATATTTT
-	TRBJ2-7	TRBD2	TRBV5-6	CASSWLSKAGGLKNEQYF	TGTGCCAGCAGCTGGCTCTCCAAAGCGGGAGGTTTGAAGAACGAGCAGTACTTC
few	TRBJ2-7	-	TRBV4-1	CASSQVGGRANEQYF	TGCGCCAGCAGCCAAGTAGGGGGGAGGGCCAACGAGCAGTACTTC
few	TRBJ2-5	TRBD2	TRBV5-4	CASSPPVSGGTQYF	TGTGCCAGCAGCCCACCCGTGTCGGGGGGGACCCAGTACTTC
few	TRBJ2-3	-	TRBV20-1	CSAHPSDPDTQYF	TGCAGTGCCCATCCTAGCGACCCAGATACGCAGTATTTT
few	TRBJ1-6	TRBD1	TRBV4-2	CASSQDPTGVLDNSPLHF	TGTGCCAGCAGCCAAGATCCAACAGGGGTACTGGATAATTCACCCCTCCACTTT
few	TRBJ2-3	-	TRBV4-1	CASSQALVSTDTQYF	TGCGCCAGCAGCCAAGCCCTCGTAAGCACAGATACGCAGTATTTT
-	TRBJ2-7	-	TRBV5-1	CASSLELDPGEQYF	TGCGCCAGCAGCTTGGAGCTTGACCCCGGCGAGCAGTACTTC
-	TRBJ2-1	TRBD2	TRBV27	CASSLPQGGYNEQFF	TGTGCCAGCAGTTTACCGCAGGGAGGGTACAATGAGCAGTTCTTC
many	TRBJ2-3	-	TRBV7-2	CASSFSRGTDTQYF	TGTGCCAGCAGCTTTTCCAGGGGCACAGATACGCAGTATTTT
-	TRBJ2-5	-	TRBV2	CASSGYSRLTQYF	TGTGCCAGCAGTGGGTACAGCAGACTGACCCAGTACTTC
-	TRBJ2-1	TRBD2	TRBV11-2	CASSLSPGLAINEQFF	TGTGCCAGCAGCTTATCGCCGGGACTAGCAATAAATGAGCAGTTCTTC
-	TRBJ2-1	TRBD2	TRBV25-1	CASSEPLGLAGAFNEQFF	TGTGCCAGCAGTGAACCCTTAGGACTAGCCGGAGCGTTCAATGAGCAGTTCTTC
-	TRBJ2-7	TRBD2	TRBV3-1	CASSPVSGSYEQYF	TGTGCCAGCAGCCCCGTGAGCGGGAGTTACGAGCAGTACTTC
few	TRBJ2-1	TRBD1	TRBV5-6	CASSFGTGVNNEQFF	TGTGCCAGCAGCTTCGGGACAGGGGTTAACAATGAGCAGTTCTTC
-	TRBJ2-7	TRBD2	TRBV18	CASSPGLANHEQYF	TGTGCCAGCTCGCCGGGACTAGCTAACCACGAGCAGTACTTC
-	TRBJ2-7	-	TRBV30	CAWSVIGYEQYF	TGTGCCTGGAGTGTAATAGGTTACGAGCAGTACTTC
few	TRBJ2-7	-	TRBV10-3	CAISDVHGEYEQYF	TGTGCCATCAGTGATGTTCACGGGGAGTACGAGCAGTACTTC
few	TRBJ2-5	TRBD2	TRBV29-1	CSVELAGGPGETQYF	TGCAGCGTTGAACTAGCGGGAGGGCCCGGAGAGACCCAGTACTTC
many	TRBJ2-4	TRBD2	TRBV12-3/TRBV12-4	CASSLLAGNIQYF	TGTGCCAGCAGTTTACTAGCGGGAAACATTCAGTACTTC
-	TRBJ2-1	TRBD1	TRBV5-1	CASSRDRGSKQFF	TGCGCCAGCAGCCGAGACAGGGGGTCGAAGCAGTTCTTC
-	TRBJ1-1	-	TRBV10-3	CAISELGGGANTEAFF	TGTGCCATCAGTGAGTTAGGAGGGGGTGCCAACACTGAAGCTTTCTTT